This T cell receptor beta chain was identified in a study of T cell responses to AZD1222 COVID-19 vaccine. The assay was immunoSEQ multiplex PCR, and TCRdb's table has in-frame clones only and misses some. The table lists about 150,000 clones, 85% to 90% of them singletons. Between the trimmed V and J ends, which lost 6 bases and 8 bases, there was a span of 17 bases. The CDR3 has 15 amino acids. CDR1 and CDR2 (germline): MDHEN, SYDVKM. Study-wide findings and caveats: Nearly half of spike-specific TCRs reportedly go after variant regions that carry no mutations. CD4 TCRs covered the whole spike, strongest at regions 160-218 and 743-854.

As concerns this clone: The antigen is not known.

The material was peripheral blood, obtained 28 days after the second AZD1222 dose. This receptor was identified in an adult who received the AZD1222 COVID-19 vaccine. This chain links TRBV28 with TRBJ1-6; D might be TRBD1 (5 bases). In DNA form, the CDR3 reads TGTGCCAGCAGACCGAGCAAAGGGGCCTATTCACCCCTCCACTTT. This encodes CASRPSKGAYSPLHF.